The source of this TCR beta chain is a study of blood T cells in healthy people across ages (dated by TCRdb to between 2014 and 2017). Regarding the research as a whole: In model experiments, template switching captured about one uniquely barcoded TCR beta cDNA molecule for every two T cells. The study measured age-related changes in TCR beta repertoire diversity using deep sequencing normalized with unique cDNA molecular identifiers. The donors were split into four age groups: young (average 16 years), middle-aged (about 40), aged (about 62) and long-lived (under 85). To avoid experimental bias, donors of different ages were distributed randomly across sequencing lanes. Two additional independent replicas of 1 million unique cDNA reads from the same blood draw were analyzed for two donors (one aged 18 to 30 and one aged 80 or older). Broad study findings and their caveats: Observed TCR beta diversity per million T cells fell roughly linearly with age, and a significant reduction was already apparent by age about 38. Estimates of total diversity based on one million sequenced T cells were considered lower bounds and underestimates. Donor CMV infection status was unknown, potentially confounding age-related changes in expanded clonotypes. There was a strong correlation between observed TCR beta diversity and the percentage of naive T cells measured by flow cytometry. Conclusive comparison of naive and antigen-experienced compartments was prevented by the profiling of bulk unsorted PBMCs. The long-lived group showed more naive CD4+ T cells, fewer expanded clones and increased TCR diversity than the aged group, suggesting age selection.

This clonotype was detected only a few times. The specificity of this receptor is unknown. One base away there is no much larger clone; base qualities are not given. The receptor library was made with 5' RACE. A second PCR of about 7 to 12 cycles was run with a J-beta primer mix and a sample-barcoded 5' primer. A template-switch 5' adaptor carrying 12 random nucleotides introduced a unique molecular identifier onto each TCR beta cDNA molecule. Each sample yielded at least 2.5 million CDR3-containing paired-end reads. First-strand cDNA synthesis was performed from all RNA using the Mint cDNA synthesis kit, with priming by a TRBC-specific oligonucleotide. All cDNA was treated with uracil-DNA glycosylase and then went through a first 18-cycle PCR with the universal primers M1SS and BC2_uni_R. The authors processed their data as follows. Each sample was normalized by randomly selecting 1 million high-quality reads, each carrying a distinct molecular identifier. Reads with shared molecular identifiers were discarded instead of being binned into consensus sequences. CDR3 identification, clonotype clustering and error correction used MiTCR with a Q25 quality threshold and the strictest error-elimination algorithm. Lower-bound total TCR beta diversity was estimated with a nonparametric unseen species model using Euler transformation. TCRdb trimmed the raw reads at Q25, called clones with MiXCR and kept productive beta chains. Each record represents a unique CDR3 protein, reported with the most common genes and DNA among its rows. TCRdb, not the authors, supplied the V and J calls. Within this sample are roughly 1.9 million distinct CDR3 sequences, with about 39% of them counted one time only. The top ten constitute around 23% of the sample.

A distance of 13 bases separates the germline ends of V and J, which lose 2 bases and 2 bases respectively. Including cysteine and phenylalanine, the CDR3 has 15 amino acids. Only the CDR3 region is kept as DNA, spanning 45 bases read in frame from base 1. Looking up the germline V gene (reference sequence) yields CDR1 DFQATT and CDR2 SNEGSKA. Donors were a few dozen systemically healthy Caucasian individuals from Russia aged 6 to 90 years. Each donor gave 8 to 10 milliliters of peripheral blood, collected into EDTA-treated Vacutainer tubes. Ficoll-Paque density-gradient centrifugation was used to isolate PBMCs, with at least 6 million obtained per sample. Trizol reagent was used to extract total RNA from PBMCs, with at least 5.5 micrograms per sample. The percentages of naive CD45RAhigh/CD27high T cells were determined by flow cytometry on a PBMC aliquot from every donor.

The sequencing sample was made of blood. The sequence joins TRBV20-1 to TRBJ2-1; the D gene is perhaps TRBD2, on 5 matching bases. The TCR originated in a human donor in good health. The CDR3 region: CSARKGEDTYNEQFF. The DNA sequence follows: TGCAGTGCTAGAAAGGGAGAGGATACCTACAATGAGCAGTTCTTC.